These 22 T cell receptor beta chains originate from one sample sequenced in a study of cytomegalovirus exposure and HLA in healthy donors. Vbeta (60) and Jbeta (13) primers were used in the PCR. Produced via immunoSEQ multiplex PCR; TCRdb's table is partial and in-frame only. Listed are about 41,000 clones; 6.2% falls within the top ten. Material: PBMCs. The source is a man aged 25 to 45 in good health and CMV-seronegative.

The chain combines TRBV6-6 with TRBJ1-1; D possibly corresponds to TRBD1 (6 bases). Germline lookup yields CDR1 MNHNY and CDR2 SVGAGI (reference sequence). V lost 9 bases and J lost 10, with 18 bases in between. This CDR3 has 12 amino acids. CDR3 region: CASLPGEQTAFF. CDR3 nucleotide sequence: TGTGCCAGTCTTCCAGGGGAGCAAACAGCTTTCTTT.

V usage is TRBV6-5 and J usage is TRBJ2-5; D possibly corresponds to TRBD1 (5 bases). Trimming shortened V by 4 bases and J by 1 base, and 7 bases separated the two germline ends. CDR1 and CDR2 from the germline V gene are MNHEY and SVGAGI. This CDR3 spans 13 amino acids. The CDR3 is CASSLQVQETQYF. The CDR3 DNA is TGTGCCAGCAGTTTACAGGTCCAAGAGACCCAGTACTTC.

The chain employs TRBV29-1 and TRBJ2-6; D remains unclear. The V end was cut by 7 bases, the J end by 1 base, with 5 bases between. CDR3 length: 12 amino acids. Germline loops: CDR1 SQVTM, CDR2 ANQGSEA. The CDR3 loop reads CSALSGANVLTF. The CDR3 DNA reads as TGCAGCGCCTTGTCTGGGGCCAACGTCCTGACTTTC. The complete variable domain, with remaining parts taken from reference TRBV29-1 and TRBJ2-6, reads SAVISQKPSRDICQRGTSLTIQCQVDSQVTMMFWYRQQPGQSLTLIATANQGSEATYESGFVIDKFPISRPNLTFSTLTVSNMSPEDSSIYLCSALSGANVLTFGAGSRLTVL.

The chain is built from TRBV27 and TRBJ2-1; maybe TRBD2 (7 bases). This CDR3 comprises 12 residues. Germline CDR1 and CDR2: MNHEY and SMNVEV (reference sequence). V was trimmed by 7 bases and J by 7 bases, leaving 11 bases between them. CDR3 in amino acids: CASTEGGNEQFF. The DNA for the CDR3 is TGTGCCAGCACCGAGGGGGGGAATGAGCAGTTCTTC.

This rearrangement joins TRBV28 to TRBJ2-7; 9 bases are shared with TRBD2. The CDR3 extends over 16 amino acids. J lost 5 bases, V lost 3 bases, and 11 bases had no gene match. Germline values: CDR1 MDHEN, CDR2 SYDVKM. In nucleotides, the CDR3 is TGTGCCAGCAGTTTGTTAGCGGGAGAGCTTGTGGACGAGCAGTACTTC. Translated, it gives CASSLLAGELVDEQYF.

The genes are TRBV19 and TRBJ2-3; TRBD1 matches 8 bases. V gave up 6 bases and J gave up 4 bases; unmatched junction bases: 6. The CDR3 extends over 14 amino acids. Germline CDR1 LNHDA, CDR2 SQIVND (reference sequence). CDR3 loop: CASRAGGPPDTQYF. The CDR3 DNA reads TGTGCCAGTAGAGCAGGGGGCCCCCCAGATACGCAGTATTTT.

Here the CDR3 reads CASSPRTYSYNEQFF. CDR3 in DNA: TGCGCCAGCAGCCCTCGAACATACTCCTACAATGAGCAGTTCTTC. This chain links TRBV4-3 with TRBJ2-1; D is ambiguous. The germline CDR1 and CDR2 sequences are LGHNA and YSLEER. This CDR3 comprises 15 residues. V shed 4 bases and J shed 0 bases, with 10 bases lying between them.

Measured by frequency, this clone is medium-sized. The same CDR3 arises from other DNA sequences in this sample as well. The rearrangement joins TRBV6-4 to TRBJ2-1; TRBD2 might be the D (6 bases). Trimming shortened V by 0 bases and J by 0 bases, and 6 bases separated the two germline ends. The CDR3 runs to 15 residues. CDR1 and CDR2 from the germline V gene are MRHNA and SNTAGT. Here the CDR3 reads CASSDSSGSYNEQFF. CDR3 DNA sequence: TGTGCCAGCAGTGACTCTAGCGGCTCCTACAATGAGCAGTTCTTC.

The chain has TRBV5-4 and TRBJ1-5, with a possible D match to TRBD1 (5 bases). CDR3 length: 13 residues. The germline V and J ends were trimmed by 0 bases and 7 bases, with 8 bases remaining between them. Germline V gene lookup returns CDR1 SGHNT and CDR2 YYREEE (reference sequence). The CDR3 region is CASSLAGSQPQHF. The CDR3 bases are TGTGCCAGCAGCTTGGCAGGGTCCCAGCCCCAGCATTTT.

The CDR3 coding sequence is TGTGCCAGTAGTATACAGCGACGGGGACTCGGCAATCAGCCCCAGCATTTT. Translated: CASSIQRRGLGNQPQHF. The genes are TRBV19 and TRBJ1-5; a weak D match, TRBD1 (5 bases). The V gene lost 2 bases and the J gene lost 2 bases, with 16 bases spanning the gap. Germline V gene sequence: CDR1 LNHDA, CDR2 SQIVND (reference sequence). The CDR3 contains 17 residues.

The V call is TRBV14, the J call TRBJ2-6; TRBD1 agrees at 11 bases. From germline, CDR1 is SGHDN and CDR2 FVKESK. The V gene end was trimmed by 0 bases and the J gene end by 4 bases; junction bases not matched to a gene: 5. This CDR3 comprises 18 residues. The DNA of the CDR3 is TGTGCCAGCAGCCAAGATGGACAGGGGGCGCGAGGGGCCAACGTCCTGACTTTC. Its translation: CASSQDGQGARGANVLTF.

To note about this clone: The sample carries other DNA sequences with the same CDR3. The chain uses TRBV27 and TRBJ2-1; 14 bases map to TRBD2. V shed 5 bases, J shed 6 bases, and the junction held 3 bases outside the gene matches. This CDR3 is built from 15 residues. The V gene's germline CDR1 is MNHEY and CDR2 SMNVEV (reference sequence). This chain's CDR3 is CASSSGTSGSNEQFF. The CDR3 nucleotides are TGTGCCAGCAGTAGCGGGACTAGCGGGAGCAATGAGCAGTTCTTC.

The V and J genes are TRBV7-8 and TRBJ2-7, with D hard to call. From germline, CDR1 is SGHVS and CDR2 FQNEAQ. V was clipped by 3 bases and J by 2 bases, with 8 bases between them. The CDR3 extends over 13 amino acids. CDR3: CASSLSTAYEQYF. The DNA for the CDR3 is TGTGCCAGCAGCTTGTCCACAGCCTACGAGCAGTACTTC.

The gene calls are TRBV6-1 and TRBJ1-2, with 10 bases identical to TRBD1. V trimming: 8 bases; J trimming: 7 bases; junction bases outside the gene matches: 10. There are 14 residues in the CDR3. The germline V gene encodes CDR1 MNHNS and CDR2 SASEGT. CDR3: CASEPGTGVRGYTF. As DNA, the CDR3 is TGTGCCAGCGAACCCGGGACAGGGGTTCGTGGCTACACCTTC.

The CDR3 region is CASSQDIGTTNEKLFF. The CDR3 DNA is TGCGCCAGCAGCCAAGATATCGGGACAACTAATGAAAAACTGTTTTTT. This chain links TRBV4-1 with TRBJ1-4, with D unclear. This CDR3 is built from 16 residues. Per the germline V gene, CDR1 is MGHRA and CDR2 is YSYEKL. Between the trimmed V and J ends, which lost 0 bases and 0 bases, there was a span of 8 bases.

The V gene is TRBV5-1, the J gene TRBJ2-1; D might be TRBD2 (5 bases). CDR1 SGHRS and CDR2 YFSETQ come from the germline V gene. The germline V and J ends were trimmed by 1 base and 8 bases, with 22 bases remaining between them. The CDR3 is 17 amino acids. CDR3 region: CASSLSLSGGSTHEQFF. CDR3 nucleotide sequence: TGCGCCAGCAGCTTGTCGCTAAGCGGAGGTTCTACACATGAGCAGTTCTTC.

The gene calls are TRBV18 and TRBJ1-5; TRBD1 is a possible D gene (5 bases). V lost 6 bases and J lost 7, with 13 bases in between. Looked up from germline, CDR1 is KGHSH and CDR2 is LQKENI. This CDR3 is built from 13 residues. This CDR3 reads CASSRGDGQPQHF. CDR3 DNA: TGTGCCAGCTCCCGGGGGGATGGCCAGCCCCAGCATTTT.

The chain couples TRBV27 to TRBJ1-1; possibly TRBD1 for D (5 bases). Germline CDR1 MNHEY, CDR2 SMNVEV (reference sequence). CDR3 size: 13 residues. V was pared by 5 bases and J by 0 bases, with 7 bases between. The CDR3 region has the DNA TGTGCCAGCAGTCAGACAGTGAACACTGAAGCTTTCTTT. This encodes CASSQTVNTEAFF.

This rearrangement joins TRBV2 to TRBJ2-7, with 8 bases that match TRBD1. This CDR3 contains 19 residues. Trimming cost V 7 bases and J 0 bases; bases outside gene matches: 20. Germline assignment: CDR1 SNHLY and CDR2 FYNNEI. This CDR3 reads CASTLGGRGQDGYSYEQYF. The DNA for the CDR3 is TGTGCCAGCACTTTGGGGGGCAGGGGGCAGGATGGATACTCCTACGAGCAGTACTTC.

The rearrangement uses TRBV18 and TRBJ1-2; possibly TRBD1 for D (6 bases). The germline V and J ends were trimmed by 3 bases and 6 bases, with 14 bases remaining between them. CDR3 length: 14 amino acids. CDR1 is KGHSH, CDR2 LQKENI, per germline. The CDR3 sequence: CASSPGEQGHGYTF. For the CDR3, the DNA is TGTGCCAGCTCACCCGGGGAACAGGGACATGGCTACACCTTC.

J is TRBJ2-7 and V is TRBV6-5; 11 bases are a match to TRBD2. Trimming removed 6 bases from V and 4 bases from J; junction bases left unmatched: 2. CDR1 is MNHEY and CDR2 is SVGAGI in the germline V gene. CDR3 length: 13 residues. The CDR3 region is CASRLAGEYEQYF. The DNA of the CDR3 is TGTGCCAGCAGACTAGCGGGAGAATACGAGCAGTACTTC.

V gene TRBV2 combines with J gene TRBJ2-5; D remains ambiguous. Trimming shortened V by 6 bases and J by 2 bases, and 7 bases separated the two germline ends. The length of the CDR3 is 12 residues. The germline V gene encodes CDR1 SNHLY and CDR2 FYNNEI. In DNA, the CDR3 is TGTGCCAGCAGATCGCTACAAGAGACCCAGTACTTC. Translated, it gives CASRSLQETQYF. Full variable domain (remainder filled in from reference TRBV2 and TRBJ2-5): EPEVTQTPSHQVTQMGQEVILRCVPISNHLYFYWYRQILGQKVEFLVSFYNNEISEKSEIFDDQFSVERPDGSNFTLKIRSTKLEDSAMYFCASRSLQETQYFGPGTRLLVL.